This T cell receptor beta chain was sequenced during a study of blood T cell repertoires in COVID-19. Study context: Samples of COVID-19 (acute and convalescent) were obtained from the United States, Italy and Spain. T cells, B-cell-depleted T cells, or PBMCs supplied cDNA or gDNA.

As handled by the study authors: Reference gene primer amplification gave nucleated cell count estimates. Sequencing used immunoSEQ multiplex PCR; TCRdb keeps in-frame clones, though not all of them. The DNA gave D and trimming, while V, J and clone size come from that table. This table has a few hundred thousand clones, around 80% appearing once. The trim removed 5 bases at V and 7 bases at J, leaving 7 bases unmatched. The CDR3 covers 15 residues. Germline CDR1 LGHDT, CDR2 YNNKEL (reference sequence). The sample taken for sequencing was peripheral blood. This TCR was recovered from a woman in her 50s with acute or convalescent COVID-19. The chain employs TRBV3-1 (or the pseudogene TRBV3-2) and TRBJ2-4; 11 positions match TRBD1. The CDR3 spells CASSSWTGGSNIQYF. The CDR3 bases are TGTGCCAGCAGCTCATGGACAGGGGGCTCGAACATTCAGTACTTC.